Shown below are 19 T cell receptor beta chains from a single sample sequenced in a study of blood T cells in healthy people across ages. PCR was performed a second time for roughly 6 to 12 cycles using a sample-barcoded 5' primer and a J-beta primer mix. A single record per CDR3 protein comes from TCRdb applying MiXCR to the 5' RACE reads. Among around 1,900,000 distinct CDR3 sequences listed, roughly two fifths were seen once. Sequenced input: blood. The receptor source for this set is a human donor in good health.

This clonotype turned up a few times. This chain uses TRBV11-1 with TRBJ2-1, with a possible D match to TRBD2 (6 bases). The CDR3 length is 16 residues. CDR1 SGHAT and CDR2 FQDESV come from the germline V gene (reference sequence). V was pared by 4 bases and J by 1 base, with 14 bases between. CDR3: CASSSSFAGSYNEQFF. The CDR3, as DNA: TGTGCCAGCAGCTCATCATTTGCGGGATCCTACAATGAGCAGTTCTTC.

V gene TRBV6-2 or TRBV6-3 combines with J gene TRBJ1-4; D is perhaps TRBD1 (6 bases). This CDR3 has 15 amino acids. The germline V and J ends were trimmed by 2 bases and 4 bases, with 11 bases remaining between them. Per the germline V gene, CDR1 is MNHEY and CDR2 is SVGEGT. The CDR3 DNA is TGTGCCAGCAGTTACGCGACAGGCGGTAATGAAAAACTGTTTTTT. Residues: CASSYATGGNEKLFF.

The V call is TRBV5-1, the J call TRBJ2-7; 13 nucleotides agree with TRBD2. CDR3 length: 15 amino acids. J lost 3 bases, V lost 4 bases, and 4 bases had no gene match. Germline-derived CDR1 and CDR2 are SGHRS and YFSETQ. In DNA form, the CDR3 reads TGCGCCAGCAGCATGGGACTAGCGGGGAACTACGAGCAGTACTTC. This gives the protein CASSMGLAGNYEQYF.

This clonotype was observed a handful of times. J is TRBJ2-5 and V is TRBV20-1; unclear D gene. The J call could be wrong; TRBJ2-7 is a better fit for the DNA end. This CDR3 is 12 amino acids long. CDR1 is DFQATT and CDR2 is SNEGSKA in the germline V gene (reference sequence). The CDR3 spells CSARELASEQYF. CDR3 coding DNA: TGCAGTGCTAGAGAGTTAGCTTCCGAGCAGTACTTC.

The rearrangement links TRBV6-5 to TRBJ1-6; TRBD1 aligns across 8 bases. The CDR3 consists of 16 residues. V lost 5 bases and J lost 8; bases outside the gene matches: 11. The germline V gene encodes CDR1 MNHEY and CDR2 SVGAGI. The CDR3 sequence: CASSPLTGVEYSPLHF. The CDR3 DNA is TGTGCCAGCAGTCCTCTGACAGGGGTTGAGTATTCACCCCTCCACTTT.

This clonotype was observed a handful of times. This chain links TRBV20-1 with TRBJ2-7; 11 bases are a match to TRBD2. The CDR3 is made up of 14 amino acids. After removal of 6 bases from V and 2 bases from J, the junction contained 6 bases not matched to a gene. CDR1 and CDR2 (germline): DFQATT, SNEGSKA (reference sequence). CDR3 region: CSAGLAASPYEQYF. In DNA, the CDR3 is TGCAGTGCGGGACTAGCGGCCTCTCCCTACGAGCAGTACTTC.

This clonotype was recorded at least ten times. The chain is built from TRBV6-1 and TRBJ2-7, with no clear D. The CDR3 extends over 11 amino acids. CDR1 and CDR2 from the germline V gene are MNHNS and SASEGT. V dropped 2 bases and J dropped 6 bases, with 5 bases sitting between them. The CDR3 region has the DNA TGTGCCAGCAGTGAATTTGGCGAGCAGTACTTC. As protein: CASSEFGEQYF.

J is TRBJ1-2 and V is TRBV3-1; 7 nucleotides match TRBD1. Germline-derived CDR1 and CDR2 are LGHDT and YNNKEL (reference sequence). V shed 2 bases and J 7 bases; nucleotides not matched to a gene: 10. The CDR3 has 15 residues. This CDR3 is CASSQNDRDPGGYTF. In DNA, the CDR3 is TGTGCCAGCAGCCAAAATGACAGGGACCCAGGTGGCTACACCTTC.

About this clonotype: Compared with germline, one end of the junction differs, possibly owing to a read error. The CDR3 loop is CASSSYLTEQGTQYF. DNA for the CDR3: TGTGCCAGCAGCTCCTACCTGACAGAGCAAGGGACCCAGTACTTC. V usage is TRBV11-2 and J usage is TRBJ2-5, with a tentative D call TRBD1 (5 bases). The CDR3 sequence is 15 residues long. Germline CDR1 reads SGHAT; CDR2 reads FQNNGV.

This clonotype was seen more than once but under ten times. One end of the junction is discordant with germline, which a read error may explain. The chain employs TRBV12-3 or TRBV12-4 and TRBJ2-7; 10 positions agree with TRBD1. The CDR3 has 15 residues. CDR3 coding DNA: TGTGCCTGCAGTAATACCGGGACAGGGGCCTACGAGCAGTACTTC. Translated, it gives CACSNTGTGAYEQYF.

This clonotype has just a few counts. The V and J genes are TRBV27 and TRBJ2-3; D is unclear. The CDR3 length is 13 residues. Deletions cut 8 bases from V and 6 bases from J, with 15 bases between. Germline V CDR1 and CDR2: MNHEY, SMNVEV (reference sequence). In DNA form, the CDR3 reads TGTGCCAGCTCCCGCGAGGTAGGGGATACGCAGTATTTT. It yields the protein CASSREVGDTQYF.

V is TRBV12-3 or TRBV12-4 and J is TRBJ1-2; 8 nucleotides agree with TRBD1. The V gene end was trimmed by 5 bases and the J gene end by 4 bases; junction bases not matched to a gene: 6. This CDR3 region has 14 residues. CDR3 protein: CASSRGGQAYGYTF. The CDR3 DNA follows: TGTGCCAGCAGTCGAGGGGGACAGGCCTATGGCTACACCTTC.

The rearrangement links TRBV6-2 or TRBV6-3 to TRBJ2-1; either TRBD1 or TRBD2 may fit D (6 bases each). This CDR3 contains 15 residues. The V end lost 2 bases, the J end lost 3 bases, and 11 bases lay between the germline ends. The germline gives CDR1 MNHEY, CDR2 SVGEGT. The CDR3 nucleotides are TGTGCCAGCAGTTACGCGGGACACCTCTACAATGAGCAGTTCTTC. Translation gives CASSYAGHLYNEQFF.

V is TRBV6-5 and J is TRBJ2-7, with D unclear. The CDR3 has 12 amino acids. The germline V gene has CDR1 MNHEY and CDR2 SVGAGI. Trimming took off 4 bases at V and 6 bases at J, with 10 bases between the two ends. The CDR3 nucleotides read TGTGCCAGCAGTTCCCAATCCAGCGAGCAGTACTTC. This codes for CASSSQSSEQYF.

This clonotype was seen a few times. This rearrangement joins TRBV12-3 or TRBV12-4 to TRBJ1-5; D unresolved. Between the trimmed V and J ends, which lost 5 bases and 5 bases, there was a span of 19 bases. The CDR3 is 16 residues long. In DNA, the CDR3 is TGTGCCAGCAGTCCATACCTCCCGAGCGCCGATCAGCCCCAGCATTTT. Translated, it gives CASSPYLPSADQPQHF.

CDR3 bases: TGTGCCATCAGTAAAGAACAGGGGGAGGGTCAGCCCCAGCATTTT. This codes for CAISKEQGEGQPQHF. The rearrangement joins TRBV10-3 to TRBJ1-5, with 8 bases matching TRBD1. Germline V gene sequence: CDR1 ENHRY, CDR2 SYGVKD. The CDR3 contains 15 residues. V shed 5 bases and J 6 bases; nucleotides not matched to a gene: 9.

The chain couples TRBV6-6 to TRBJ2-5; tentatively, D is TRBD1 (6 bases). This CDR3 spans 15 amino acids. Germline assignment: CDR1 MNHNY and CDR2 SVGAGI (reference sequence). The germline V and J ends were trimmed by 11 bases and 1 base, with 20 bases remaining between them. The chain's CDR3 is CAAESGRGLQETQYF. In DNA, the CDR3 is TGTGCCGCGGAGAGTGGCAGGGGTCTCCAAGAGACCCAGTACTTC.

The sample holds a few counts of this clonotype. The chain recombines TRBV6-6 with TRBJ2-1; D perhaps matches TRBD2 (5 bases). The germline V and J ends were trimmed by 2 bases and 5 bases, with 13 bases remaining between them. The CDR3 consists of 15 residues. Germline CDR1 MNHNY, CDR2 SVGAGI (reference sequence). The CDR3 DNA follows: TGTGCCAGCAGTTACCGGGTAGCGCGTAACAATGAGCAGTTCTTC. Translation gives CASSYRVARNNEQFF.

The chain joins TRBV6-2 or TRBV6-3 to TRBJ2-1; 10 bases fit TRBD2. The CDR3 has 15 amino acids. Germline V CDR1 and CDR2: MNHEY, SVGEGT. Losses at the gene ends were 6 bases for V and 6 bases for J; bases not matched to a gene: 8. The CDR3 sequence is CASSRTSGEVNEQFF. In DNA form, the CDR3 reads TGTGCCAGCAGCCGGACTAGCGGCGAGGTCAATGAGCAGTTCTTC.